The 19 T cell receptor beta chains given below trace back to one sample, sequenced in a study of cytomegalovirus exposure and HLA in healthy donors. Primers included in the PCR were 60 Vbeta and 13 Jbeta primers. The table came from immunoSEQ multiplex PCR; TCRdb's copy has only in-frame clones and leaves some out. The sample includes some 200,000 clones, 82% of them seen just once. Sequenced input: PBMCs. All receptors come from a boy under 10 years old in good health and CMV-seronegative.

The rearrangement links TRBV11-1 to TRBJ1-5, with a possible D match to TRBD1 (5 bases). Looked up from germline, CDR1 is SGHAT and CDR2 is FQDESV (reference sequence). The CDR3 length is 15 residues. The V end lost 5 bases, the J end lost 0 bases, and 11 bases lay between the germline ends. The CDR3 DNA follows: TGTGCCAGCAGCGCCCGACAGATTAGCAATCAGCCCCAGCATTTT. This sequence encodes CASSARQISNQPQHF.

The genes are TRBV6-6 and TRBJ1-2; D is undetermined. Germline loops: CDR1 MNHNY, CDR2 SVGAGI (reference sequence). The V gene lost 2 bases and the J gene lost 2 bases, with 12 bases spanning the gap. CDR3 length: 15 residues. The CDR3 DNA is TGTGCCAGCAGTTACCCCCAGACGGGGAACTATGGCTACACCTTC. This sequence encodes CASSYPQTGNYGYTF.

V and J are TRBV19 and TRBJ2-3; 8 bases agree with TRBD2. This CDR3 contains 14 residues. The V gene end was trimmed by 8 bases and the J gene end by 3 bases; junction bases not matched to a gene: 7. Per the germline V gene, CDR1 is LNHDA and CDR2 is SQIVND (reference sequence). DNA of the CDR3: TGTGCCAGTCGCGGGGGGCCGACGACAGATACGCAGTATTTT. Translated, it gives CASRGGPTTDTQYF.

The chain combines TRBV19 with TRBJ1-5, with 10 bases aligning to TRBD1. The CDR3 is 16 residues long. Germline V CDR1 and CDR2: LNHDA, SQIVND (reference sequence). With 6 bases clipped from V and 0 bases from J, the junction kept 5 bases outside the gene matches. DNA for the CDR3: TGTGCCAGTAGGACGGACAGGGGGATTAGCAATCAGCCCCAGCATTTT. Encoded protein: CASRTDRGISNQPQHF.

This chain links TRBV2 with TRBJ2-2; 9 positions match TRBD1. This CDR3 region has 15 residues. The germline gives CDR1 SNHLY, CDR2 FYNNEI. V lost 4 bases, J lost 4 bases, and 4 bases stayed unmatched. The CDR3 DNA reads TGTGCCAGCAGTGGGTTGACAGGGGGCACCGGGGAGCTGTTTTTT. Translation: CASSGLTGGTGELFF.

The J gene is TRBJ1-1, the V gene TRBV11-2, with 7 bases fitting TRBD1. V lost 5 bases and J lost 3; bases outside the gene matches: 9. The CDR3 consists of 15 residues. Looked up from germline, CDR1 is SGHAT and CDR2 is FQNNGV. CDR3 loop: CASSARQGWDTEAFF. CDR3 nucleotides: TGTGCCAGCAGCGCCCGACAGGGTTGGGACACTGAAGCTTTCTTT.

The chain joins TRBV7-2 to TRBJ2-5, with D perhaps TRBD2 (5 bases). Germline lookup yields CDR1 SGHTA and CDR2 FQGNSA. The CDR3 spans 14 residues. The V end lost 3 bases, the J end lost 0 bases, and 8 bases lay between the germline ends. In nucleotides, the CDR3 is TGTGCCAGCAGCTTCGTGAGGGACCAAGAGACCCAGTACTTC. Its protein is CASSFVRDQETQYF.

V is TRBV7-2 and J is TRBJ2-1; weak D call: TRBD2 (6 bases). This CDR3 contains 16 residues. Trimming left V 5 bases short and J 10 bases short, with 24 bases between. Germline V gives CDR1 SGHTA, CDR2 FQGNSA. In DNA form, the CDR3 reads TGTGCCAGCAGCACTAACCCCTCGGGGATACGGGGGGAGCAGTTCTTC. This sequence encodes CASSTNPSGIRGEQFF.

This chain joins TRBV5-5 and TRBJ2-7; the match to TRBD2 covers 8 bases. The CDR3 spans 15 residues. Germline CDR1 is SGHKS and CDR2 is YYEKEE (reference sequence). V lost 4 bases and J lost 5; bases outside the gene matches: 11. In DNA form, the CDR3 reads TGTGCCAGCAGCCGGGGGGGGCAGGGGCAGGACGAGCAGTACTTC. Its translation is CASSRGGQGQDEQYF.

The chain has TRBV7-2 and TRBJ1-3; 7 bases match TRBD1. Germline V gives CDR1 SGHTA, CDR2 FQGNSA. V trimming: 5 bases; J trimming: 0 bases; junction bases outside the gene matches: 10. This CDR3 comprises 17 residues. The DNA for the CDR3 is TGTGCCAGCAGCCCATTGACAGGGTTGCCCTCTGGAAACACCATATATTTT. Translation gives CASSPLTGLPSGNTIYF.

The rearrangement uses TRBV7-2 and TRBJ2-1; 7 nucleotides agree with TRBD1. V was clipped by 6 bases and J by 4 bases; unmatched bases: 12. Germline V gives CDR1 SGHTA, CDR2 FQGNSA. The CDR3 length is 16 residues. The CDR3, as DNA: TGTGCCAGCAGTAAGCCCCCACGGGACAGATACAATGAGCAGTTCTTC. Its protein is CASSKPPRDRYNEQFF.

A single count supports this clone. The chain has TRBV7-6 and TRBJ1-1, with 12 bases lining up with TRBD1. Trimming cost V 5 bases and J 5 bases; bases outside gene matches: 6. This CDR3 has 15 residues. Germline V lookup: CDR1 SGHVS, CDR2 FNYEAQ. The CDR3 is CASSLGTGGVTEAFF. In DNA, the CDR3 is TGTGCCAGCAGCCTCGGGACAGGGGGCGTGACTGAAGCTTTCTTT.

V and J are TRBV6-5 and TRBJ2-7; TRBD1 agrees at 8 bases. V gave up 6 bases and J gave up 3 bases; unmatched junction bases: 10. CDR1 is MNHEY and CDR2 is SVGAGI in the germline V gene. This CDR3 has 15 residues. Here the CDR3 reads CASRPDRGSFYEQYF. The DNA for the CDR3 is TGTGCCAGCAGACCAGACAGGGGTTCTTTCTACGAGCAGTACTTC.

The chain employs TRBV7-3 and TRBJ2-1; TRBD2 matches 7 bases. This CDR3 region has 15 residues. CDR1 and CDR2 from the germline V gene are SGHTA and FQGTGA. The trim removed 5 bases at V and 5 bases at J, leaving 9 bases unmatched. CDR3 nucleotides: TGTGCCAGCAGCCGCTCGAGCGGGGCGGACAATGAGCAGTTCTTC. It encodes CASSRSSGADNEQFF. The full variable domain, in which reference TRBV7-3 and TRBJ2-1 provide the parts outside the CDR3, is GAGVSQTPSNKVTEKGKYVELRCDPISGHTALYWYRQSLGQGPEFLIYFQGTGAADDSGLPNDRFFAVRPEGSVSTLKIQRTERGDSAVYLCASSRSSGADNEQFFGPGTRLTVL.

V is TRBV18 and J is TRBJ2-1, with TRBD1 identical over 7 bases. Germline CDR1 reads KGHSH; CDR2 reads LQKENI. This CDR3 spans 16 amino acids. V dropped 2 bases and J dropped 2; count of bases not matched to a gene: 6. This chain's CDR3 is CASSPGVTGTYNEQFF. CDR3 bases: TGTGCCAGCTCACCAGGGGTGACAGGGACCTACAATGAGCAGTTCTTC.

Points on this clone: A junction boundary mismatches the germline segment, possibly from a read error. This chain connects TRBV7-9 to TRBJ2-5; tentatively, D is TRBD2 (6 bases). The CDR3 is 16 amino acids. Germline V lookup: CDR1 SEHNR, CDR2 FQNEAQ (reference sequence). CDR3 DNA sequence: TGTTCCAGCAGACGGACCCGGGACTCTTTCCAAGAGACCCAGTACTTC. Its translation: CSSRRTRDSFQETQYF.

The chain combines TRBV19 with TRBJ2-1; D is unresolved. V lost 5 bases, J lost 9 bases, and 11 bases lay in between. Germline CDR1 is LNHDA and CDR2 is SQIVND (reference sequence). CDR3 size: 12 residues. CDR3 sequence (DNA): TGTGCCAGTAGTGTCCTCGGTGGTGAGCAGTTCTTC. Translating gives CASSVLGGEQFF.

CDR3 protein: CASSWTGENANTEAFF. CDR3 DNA: TGTGCCAGCAGTTGGACAGGGGAGAATGCAAACACTGAAGCTTTCTTT. V is TRBV27 and J is TRBJ1-1, with 9 nucleotides matching TRBD1. The V and J ends lost 4 bases and 2 bases, in that order; junction bases with no gene match: 8. Per germline, CDR1 MNHEY and CDR2 SMNVEV (reference sequence). The CDR3 totals 16 residues.

This clone has only one observation. The V and J genes are TRBV6-5 and TRBJ2-3; D remains unclear. CDR3 size: 14 residues. V was trimmed by 2 bases and J by 9 bases, leaving 15 bases between them. Germline-derived CDR1 and CDR2 are MNHEY and SVGAGI. The chain's CDR3 is CASSYEVSSKTQYF. CDR3 sequence (DNA): TGTGCCAGCAGTTACGAGGTTTCCTCCAAAACGCAGTATTTT.